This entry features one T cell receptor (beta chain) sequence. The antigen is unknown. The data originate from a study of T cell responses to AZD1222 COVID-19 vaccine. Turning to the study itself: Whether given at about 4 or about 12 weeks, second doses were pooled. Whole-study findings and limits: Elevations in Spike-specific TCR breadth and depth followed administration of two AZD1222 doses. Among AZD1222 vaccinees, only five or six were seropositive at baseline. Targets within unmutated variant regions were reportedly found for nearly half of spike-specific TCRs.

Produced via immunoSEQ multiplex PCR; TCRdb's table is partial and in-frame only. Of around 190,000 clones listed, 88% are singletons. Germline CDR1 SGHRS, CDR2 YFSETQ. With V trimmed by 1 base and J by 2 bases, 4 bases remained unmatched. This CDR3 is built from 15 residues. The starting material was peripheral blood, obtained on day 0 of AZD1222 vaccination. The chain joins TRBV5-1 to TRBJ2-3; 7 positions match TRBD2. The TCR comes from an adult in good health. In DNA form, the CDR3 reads TGCGCCAGCAGCTTGATTAGCGGGTACACAGATACGCAGTATTTT. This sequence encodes CASSLISGYTDTQYF. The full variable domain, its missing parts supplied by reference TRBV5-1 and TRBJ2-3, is KAGVTQTPRYLIKTRGQQVTLSCSPISGHRSVSWYQQTPGQGLQFLFEYFSETQRNKGNFPGRFSGRQFSNSRSEMNVSTLELGDSALYLCASSLISGYTDTQYFGPGTRLTVL.